This T cell receptor beta chain derives from a study of blood T cells in healthy people across ages. The CDR3 consists of 15 residues. Trimming cost V 0 bases and J 2 bases, with 11 bases left between them. The germline CDR1 and CDR2 sequences are MNHEY and SVGAGI. The authors ran a second PCR of about 6 to 11 cycles using a sample-barcoded 5' primer and a J-beta primer mix. TCRdb recomputed calls from the 5' RACE reads with MiXCR, one row per CDR3 protein. Here the sample spans more than 900,000 distinct CDR3 sequences, about 28% being singletons. This sample also belongs to another study, concerning T cells of mothers and their children.

The chain couples TRBV6-5 to TRBJ2-7; perhaps TRBD1 as D (5 bases). Sequenced input: blood. This TCR was recovered from a woman aged 40 to 50 in good health. In nucleotides, the CDR3 is TGTGCCAGCAGTTACTCGATGCCAGGGACCTACGAGCAGTACTTC. Protein: CASSYSMPGTYEQYF.